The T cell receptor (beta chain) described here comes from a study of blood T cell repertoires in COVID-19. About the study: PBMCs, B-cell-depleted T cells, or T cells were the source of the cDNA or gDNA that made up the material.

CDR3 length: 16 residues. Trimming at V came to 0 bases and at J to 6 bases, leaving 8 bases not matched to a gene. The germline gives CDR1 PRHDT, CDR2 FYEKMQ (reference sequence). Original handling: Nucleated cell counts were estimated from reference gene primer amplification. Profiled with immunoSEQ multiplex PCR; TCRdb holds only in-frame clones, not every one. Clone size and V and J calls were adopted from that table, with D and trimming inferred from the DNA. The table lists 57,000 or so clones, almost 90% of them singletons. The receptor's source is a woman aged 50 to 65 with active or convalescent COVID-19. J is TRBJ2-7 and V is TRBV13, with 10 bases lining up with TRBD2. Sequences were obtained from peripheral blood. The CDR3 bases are TGTGCCAGCAGCTTAGGCCCGGCTAGCGGGAGTGGCGAGCAGTACTTC. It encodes CASSLGPASGSGEQYF.